These 24 T cell receptor beta chains were all obtained from the same sample, sequenced in a study of graft-versus-host responses after intestinal transplantation. TCRdb's copy holds only in-frame clones and misses some; the assay was immunoSEQ multiplex PCR. The sample has about 16,000 clones, approximately 88% seen once. The sequences come from PBMCs, collected approximately 3.5 months after intestinal transplant. Source of these receptors: a human patient who received an intestinal transplant, so some T cells may come from the graft donor.

The genes are TRBV7-2 and TRBJ2-1, with 11 bases that match TRBD2. V dropped 1 base and J dropped 7; count of bases not matched to a gene: 9. Germline V gene sequence: CDR1 SGHTA, CDR2 FQGNSA. CDR3 length: 17 amino acids. CDR3 coding DNA: TGTGCCAGCAGCTTAGGTTTTCTAGCGGGAGGCCTTAATGAGCAGTTCTTC. Translated, it gives CASSLGFLAGGLNEQFF.

This chain joins TRBV4-3 and TRBJ2-7; 13 bases agree with TRBD2. Trimming cost V 1 base and J 0 bases; bases outside gene matches: 9. This CDR3 comprises 19 residues. Germline CDR1 reads LGHNA; CDR2 reads YSLEER. The CDR3 loop reads CASSQAAGLAGFSSYEQYF. The CDR3 nucleotides read TGCGCCAGCAGCCAAGCCGCGGGACTAGCGGGGTTTAGCTCCTACGAGCAGTACTTC.

This clone appeared a single time. The genes are TRBV27 and TRBJ2-2, with D uncertain. Trimming stripped 1 base from V and 1 base from J, with 13 bases between. The CDR3 covers 17 residues. Germline V gene lookup returns CDR1 MNHEY and CDR2 SMNVEV (reference sequence). The CDR3 reads CASSLFPGAWNTGELFF. The CDR3 DNA follows: TGTGCCAGCAGTTTATTTCCAGGTGCTTGGAACACCGGGGAGCTGTTTTTT.

The chain combines TRBV5-6 with TRBJ1-4, with TRBD1 as a possible D gene (5 bases). Germline CDR1 is SGHDT and CDR2 is YYEEEE. This CDR3 region has 13 residues. V was pared by 1 base and J by 8 bases, with 9 bases between. The CDR3 loop is CASSLRGIEKLFF. Written as DNA, the CDR3 is TGTGCCAGCAGCTTGAGGGGAATAGAAAAACTGTTTTTT.

This clone was seen a handful of times. This chain joins TRBV5-1 and TRBJ1-3, with D uncertain. Trimming removed 4 bases from V and 0 bases from J, with 17 bases in between. Germline-derived CDR1 and CDR2 are SGHRS and YFSETQ. The CDR3 runs to 17 residues. The CDR3 DNA reads TGCGCCAGCAGCCCCACCCGAGGATTAAGCTCTGGAAACACCATATATTTT. Its translation is CASSPTRGLSSGNTIYF.

This sequence joins TRBV27 and TRBJ1-6; D gene unclear. The germline gives CDR1 MNHEY, CDR2 SMNVEV (reference sequence). V dropped 1 base and J dropped 7 bases, with 8 bases sitting between them. The CDR3 covers 14 residues. In DNA, the CDR3 is TGTGCCAGCAGTTTATACCCCTGGAATTCACCCCTCCACTTT. Amino acids: CASSLYPWNSPLHF.

The genes are TRBV9 and TRBJ2-1, with D maybe TRBD2 (5 bases). Germline CDR1 SGDLS, CDR2 YYNGEE. V was trimmed by 0 bases and J by 0 bases, leaving 7 bases between them. The CDR3 loop spans 15 amino acids. CDR3 nucleotides: TGTGCCAGCAGCGTAGCGGGATACTCCTACAATGAGCAGTTCTTC. It encodes CASSVAGYSYNEQFF.

The rearrangement joins TRBV29-1 to TRBJ2-1; 9 nucleotides line up with TRBD2. Germline values: CDR1 SQVTM, CDR2 ANQGSEA. The CDR3 sequence is 13 residues long. V gave up 7 bases and J gave up 9 bases; unmatched junction bases: 10. Written as DNA, the CDR3 is TGCAGCGGACAGGGACTAGCCGGAGGTGAGCAGTTCTTC. Protein: CSGQGLAGGEQFF.

This rearrangement joins TRBV6-4 to TRBJ2-3; D gene ambiguous. Trimming took 0 bases from V and 0 from J, leaving 7 bases between them. The length of the CDR3 is 15 residues. Looked up from germline, CDR1 is MRHNA and CDR2 is SNTAGT. CDR3 in amino acids: CASSDSGGSTDTQYF. DNA of the CDR3: TGTGCCAGCAGTGACTCGGGCGGTAGCACAGATACGCAGTATTTT.

The chain carries TRBV7-9 and TRBJ2-1, with 10 bases aligning to TRBD2. From germline, CDR1 is SEHNR and CDR2 FQNEAQ (reference sequence). CDR3 length: 16 residues. Trimming removed 5 bases from V and 3 bases from J; junction bases left unmatched: 7. The CDR3 nucleotides read TGTGCCAGCAGCCTTACGAGCGGGAGGGACTACAATGAGCAGTTCTTC. Protein sequence: CASSLTSGRDYNEQFF.

The chain recombines TRBV4-3 with TRBJ1-2; 11 bases are a match to TRBD1. CDR1 and CDR2 (germline): LGHNA, YSLEER. Trimming cost V 1 base and J 1 base; bases outside gene matches: 2. The CDR3 contains 16 residues. The chain's CDR3 is CASSQGDRGDNYGYTF. CDR3 coding DNA: TGCGCCAGCAGCCAAGGGGACAGGGGGGATAACTATGGCTACACCTTC.

The rearrangement joins TRBV7-9 to TRBJ2-3; TRBD1 aligns across 9 bases. This CDR3 is 16 amino acids long. V gave up 5 bases and J gave up 2 bases; unmatched junction bases: 8. CDR1 is SEHNR, CDR2 FQNEAQ, per germline (reference sequence). The CDR3 bases are TGTGCCAGCAGCCCCCTCTGGACAGGGGACACAGATACGCAGTATTTT. Residues: CASSPLWTGDTDTQYF. Variable domain in full (rest from reference TRBV7-9 and TRBJ2-3): DTGVSQNPRHKITKRGQNVTFRCDPISEHNRLYWYRQTLGQGPEFLTYFQNEAQLEKSRLLSDRFSAERPKGSFSTLEIQRTEQGDSAMYLCASSPLWTGDTDTQYFGPGTRLTVL.

The chain is built from TRBV27 and TRBJ1-5; TRBD1 is a possible D gene (5 bases). Germline loops: CDR1 MNHEY, CDR2 SMNVEV (reference sequence). This CDR3 has 15 residues. The V end was cut by 0 bases, the J end by 6 bases, with 12 bases between. DNA for the CDR3: TGTGCCAGCAGTTTATCGGCGGGGCAATCTCAGCCCCAGCATTTT. This sequence encodes CASSLSAGQSQPQHF.

J is TRBJ2-7 and V is TRBV5-6; 8 bases fit TRBD1. The CDR3 has 13 amino acids. Looked up from germline, CDR1 is SGHDT and CDR2 is YYEEEE. J was trimmed by 6 bases and V by 3 bases; bases with no gene match: 5. The CDR3 DNA sequence: TGTGCCAGCAGCTGGACAGGGAACAGCGAGCAGTACTTC. Translation: CASSWTGNSEQYF.

The J gene is TRBJ1-2, the V gene TRBV4-2; D perhaps matches TRBD1 (6 bases). Germline V gene data show CDR1 as LGHNA and CDR2 as YNFKEQ. The CDR3 length is 16 residues. V lost 4 bases, J lost 5 bases, and 20 bases lay in between. The CDR3 DNA reads TGTGCCAGCAGCCTACCTTATGACAGGAAATATTATGGCTACACCTTC. Its translation is CASSLPYDRKYYGYTF.

The gene calls are TRBV27 and TRBJ2-5, with a tentative D call TRBD1 (5 bases). V lost 5 bases, J lost 4 bases, and 14 bases lay in between. The CDR3 extends over 14 amino acids. The germline CDR1 and CDR2 sequences are MNHEY and SMNVEV (reference sequence). CDR3 coding DNA: TGTGCCAGCAGTCCCCGAAGGGGTGGAGAGACCCAGTACTTC. Translated: CASSPRRGGETQYF.

This clone occurred a few times. The gene calls are TRBV27 and TRBJ1-5; the match to TRBD1 covers 10 bases. V gave up 5 bases and J gave up 0 bases; unmatched junction bases: 7. The germline CDR1 and CDR2 sequences are MNHEY and SMNVEV (reference sequence). This CDR3 region has 17 residues. The CDR3, as DNA: TGTGCCAGCAGTCCCGGGACAGGGGTTTATAGCAATCAGCCCCAGCATTTT. Amino acid sequence: CASSPGTGVYSNQPQHF.

The chain links TRBV6-5 to TRBJ2-3, with 9 nucleotides matching TRBD2. Germline CDR1 is MNHEY and CDR2 is SVGAGI. The CDR3 spans 15 residues. After removal of 0 bases from V and 5 bases from J, the junction contained 3 bases not matched to a gene. The CDR3 region is CASSYSMREGDTQYF. The CDR3 DNA reads as TGTGCCAGCAGTTACTCGATGCGGGAGGGAGATACGCAGTATTTT.

The chain couples TRBV11-3 to TRBJ1-1; D not resolved. CDR1 and CDR2 (germline): SGHNT, YENEEA. V was pared by 1 base and J by 4 bases, with 7 bases between. This CDR3 spans 13 amino acids. The CDR3 sequence: CASSLVSSTEAFF. CDR3 DNA: TGTGCCAGCAGCTTAGTCAGTTCCACTGAAGCTTTCTTT.

The chain uses TRBV11-3 and TRBJ1-3; no firm D call. Trimming stripped 3 bases from V and 0 bases from J, with 9 bases between. Germline values: CDR1 SGHNT, CDR2 YENEEA. This CDR3 contains 15 residues. Written as DNA, the CDR3 is TGTGCCAGCAGCTTGGAGGGCTCCTCTGGAAACACCATATATTTT. Translation gives CASSLEGSSGNTIYF. The full variable domain, rest sourced from reference TRBV11-3 and TRBJ1-3, is EAGVVQSPRYKIIEKKQPVAFWCNPISGHNTLYWYLQNLGQGPELLIRYENEEAVDDSQLPKDRFSAERLKGVDSTLKIQPAELGDSAVYLCASSLEGSSGNTIYFGEGSWLTVV.

V is TRBV6-4 and J is TRBJ1-4; 7 bases fit TRBD1. V lost 0 bases to trimming and J lost 3 bases; unmatched junction nucleotides: 4. CDR3 length equals 16 residues. The germline CDR1 and CDR2 sequences are MRHNA and SNTAGT. The CDR3 DNA follows: TGTGCCAGCAGTGACTCGACAGGGACGGCTAATGAAAAACTGTTTTTT. Amino acid sequence: CASSDSTGTANEKLFF.

The chain employs TRBV5-1 and TRBJ2-7; possible D gene TRBD1, 5 bases. The CDR3 is 15 residues long. Germline V gene sequence: CDR1 SGHRS, CDR2 YFSETQ. V was trimmed by 4 bases and J by 3 bases, leaving 17 bases between them. The CDR3 is CASSPNGQYSYEQYF. CDR3 in DNA: TGCGCCAGCAGCCCGAATGGACAATATAGCTACGAGCAGTACTTC. Drawing the rest from reference TRBV5-1 and TRBJ2-7, the complete variable domain is KAGVTQTPRYLIKTRGQQVTLSCSPISGHRSVSWYQQTPGQGLQFLFEYFSETQRNKGNFPGRFSGRQFSNSRSEMNVSTLELGDSALYLCASSPNGQYSYEQYFGPGTRLTVT.

The chain carries TRBV9 and TRBJ2-5; D possibly corresponds to TRBD2 (5 bases). V was clipped by 3 bases and J by 7 bases, with 10 bases between them. CDR1 is SGDLS, CDR2 YYNGEE, per germline. The CDR3 totals 12 residues. CDR3 in amino acids: CASSGPRGTQYF. The CDR3 DNA reads as TGTGCCAGCAGCGGGCCCCGGGGGACCCAGTACTTC.

This clone was detected only a few times. The rearrangement joins TRBV30 to TRBJ2-1, with D unresolved. Per the germline V gene, CDR1 is GTSNPN and CDR2 is SVGIG (reference sequence). Trimming pared 0 bases from V and 2 bases from J, leaving 14 bases between. The CDR3 is 16 residues long. CDR3 residues: CAWSVLGGLPYNEQFF. The CDR3 nucleotides are TGTGCCTGGAGTGTACTGGGCGGTTTACCCTACAATGAGCAGTTCTTC.